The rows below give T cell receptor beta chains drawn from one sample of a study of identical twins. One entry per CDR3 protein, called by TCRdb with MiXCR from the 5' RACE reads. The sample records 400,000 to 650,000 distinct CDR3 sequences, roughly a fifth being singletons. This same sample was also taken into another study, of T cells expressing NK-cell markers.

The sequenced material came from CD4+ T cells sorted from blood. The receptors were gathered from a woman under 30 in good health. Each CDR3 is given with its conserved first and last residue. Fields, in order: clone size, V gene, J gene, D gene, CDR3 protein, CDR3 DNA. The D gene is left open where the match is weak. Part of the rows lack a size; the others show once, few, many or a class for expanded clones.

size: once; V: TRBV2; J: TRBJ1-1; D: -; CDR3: CASNWDGNTEAFF; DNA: TGTGCCAGCAATTGGGACGGGAACACTGAAGCTTTCTTT
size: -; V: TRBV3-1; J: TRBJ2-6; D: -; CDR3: CASSQTSSPLVAGANVLTF; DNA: TGTGCCAGCAGCCAAACAAGTTCACCTCTGGTGGCTGGGGCCAACGTCCTGACTTTC
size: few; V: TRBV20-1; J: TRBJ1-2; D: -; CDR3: CSARDDYGYTF; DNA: TGCAGTGCTAGGGACGACTATGGCTACACCTTC
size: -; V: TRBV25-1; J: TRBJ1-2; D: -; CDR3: CASSEGVGYTF; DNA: TGTGCCAGCAGTGAAGGGGTTGGCTACACCTTC
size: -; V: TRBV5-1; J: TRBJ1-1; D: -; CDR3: CASSWITGNTEAFF; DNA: TGCGCCAGCAGCTGGATTACAGGGAACACTGAAGCTTTCTTT
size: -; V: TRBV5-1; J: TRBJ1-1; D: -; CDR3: CASSRKQGPNTEAFF; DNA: TGCGCCAGCAGCCGGAAACAGGGACCGAACACTGAAGCTTTCTTT
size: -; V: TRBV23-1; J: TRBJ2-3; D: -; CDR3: CASTIGRTTASTDTQYF; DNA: TGCGCCAGCACTATCGGGCGGACGACCGCTAGCACAGATACGCAGTATTTT
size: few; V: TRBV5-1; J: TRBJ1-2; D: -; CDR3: CASSLDGSPNYGYTF; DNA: TGCGCCAGCAGCTTAGACGGCTCACCTAACTATGGCTACACCTTC
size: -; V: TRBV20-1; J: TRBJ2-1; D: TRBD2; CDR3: CSALLAEYFNEQFF; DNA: TGCAGTGCTCTTCTAGCGGAGTATTTCAATGAGCAGTTCTTC
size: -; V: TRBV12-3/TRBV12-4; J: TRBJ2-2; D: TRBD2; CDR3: CASSPGLVIGELFF; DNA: TGTGCCAGCAGTCCCGGACTAGTCATCGGGGAGCTGTTTTTT
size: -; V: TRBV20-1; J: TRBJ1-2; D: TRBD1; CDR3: CSATGGDSHGYTF; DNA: TGCAGTGCTACAGGCGGGGACAGTCACGGCTACACCTTC
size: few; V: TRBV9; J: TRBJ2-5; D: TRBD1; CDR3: CASSERQGSETQYF; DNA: TGTGCCAGCAGCGAGAGACAGGGTTCAGAGACCCAGTACTTC
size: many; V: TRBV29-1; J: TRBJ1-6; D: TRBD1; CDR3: CSVPGTGGSPLHF; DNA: TGCAGCGTCCCCGGGACAGGGGGTTCACCCCTCCACTTT
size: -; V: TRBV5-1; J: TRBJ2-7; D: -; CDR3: CASSVDSRGPQYF; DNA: TGCGCCAGCAGTGTTGACAGCCGAGGCCCCCAGTACTTC
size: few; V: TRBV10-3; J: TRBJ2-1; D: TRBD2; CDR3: CAIRLAGGPHEQFF; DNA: TGTGCCATCAGGTTAGCGGGGGGGCCACATGAGCAGTTCTTC
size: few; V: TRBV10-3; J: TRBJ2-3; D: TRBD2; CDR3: CAIKRLAGDGDTQYF; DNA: TGTGCCATCAAACGACTAGCGGGAGATGGAGATACGCAGTATTTT
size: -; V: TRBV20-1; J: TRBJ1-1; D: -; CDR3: CSAEQVMNTEAFF; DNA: TGCAGTGCAGAACAGGTTATGAACACTGAAGCTTTCTTT
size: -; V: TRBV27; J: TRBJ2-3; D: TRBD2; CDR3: CASTLSGRAQDTQYF; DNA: TGTGCCAGCACCCTTAGCGGGAGGGCCCAGGATACGCAGTATTTT
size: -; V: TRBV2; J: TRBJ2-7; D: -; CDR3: CASIRDTFSSSYEQYF; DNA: TGTGCCAGCATCCGGGACACCTTTTCGAGCTCCTACGAGCAGTACTTC
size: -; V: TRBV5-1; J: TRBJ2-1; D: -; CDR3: CASSLAGYREQFF; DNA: TGCGCCAGCAGCTTGGCCGGTTACAGGGAGCAGTTCTTC
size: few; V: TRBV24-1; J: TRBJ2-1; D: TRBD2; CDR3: CATSDAGTSGWGLDEQFF; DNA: TGTGCCACCAGTGATGCTGGGACTAGCGGGTGGGGTCTGGATGAGCAGTTCTTC
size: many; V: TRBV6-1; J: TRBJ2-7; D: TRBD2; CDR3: CASTTGLAGYEQYF; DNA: TGTGCCAGCACCACGGGGCTAGCGGGTTACGAGCAGTACTTC
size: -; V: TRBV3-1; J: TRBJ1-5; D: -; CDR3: CASSQGEGQPQHF; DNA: TGTGCCAGCAGCCAAGGGGAGGGCCAGCCCCAGCATTTT
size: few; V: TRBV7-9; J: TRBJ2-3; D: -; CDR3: CASSQGAVTQYF; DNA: TGTGCCAGCAGCCAAGGGGCGGTTACGCAGTATTTT
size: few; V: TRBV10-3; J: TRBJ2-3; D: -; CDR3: CAISESGGADTQYF; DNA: TGTGCCATCAGTGAGTCGGGTGGTGCAGATACGCAGTATTTT
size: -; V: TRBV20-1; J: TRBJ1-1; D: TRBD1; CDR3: CSARPNRGEAFF; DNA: TGCAGTGCTAGACCTAACAGGGGAGAGGCTTTCTTT
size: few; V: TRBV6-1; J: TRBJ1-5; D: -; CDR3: CAAGPPGGNQPQHF; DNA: TGTGCCGCCGGCCCCCCGGGAGGCAATCAGCCCCAGCATTTT
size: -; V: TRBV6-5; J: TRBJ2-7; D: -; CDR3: CASTPGGREQYF; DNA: TGTGCCAGCACCCCCGGAGGGCGCGAGCAGTACTTC
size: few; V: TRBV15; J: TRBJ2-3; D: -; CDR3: CATSGGKTDTQYF; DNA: TGTGCCACCAGCGGAGGCAAGACAGATACGCAGTATTTT
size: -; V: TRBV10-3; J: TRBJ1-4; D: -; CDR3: CAISEDRTKLFF; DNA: TGTGCCATCAGTGAGGACAGGACCAAACTGTTTTTT
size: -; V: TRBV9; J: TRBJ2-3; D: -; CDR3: CASSVDMGTDTQYF; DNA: TGTGCCAGCAGCGTAGATATGGGCACAGATACGCAGTATTTT
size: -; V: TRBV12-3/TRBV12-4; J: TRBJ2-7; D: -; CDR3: CASSYHPQGFFYEQYF; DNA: TGTGCCAGCAGTTACCATCCTCAGGGGTTCTTCTACGAGCAGTACTTC
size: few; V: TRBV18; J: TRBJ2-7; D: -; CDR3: CASSRTGTHNSYEQYF; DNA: TGTGCCAGCTCAAGAACAGGTACTCACAACTCCTACGAGCAGTACTTC
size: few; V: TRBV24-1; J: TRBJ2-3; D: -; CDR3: CATSDLYTDTQYF; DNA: TGTGCCACCAGTGACCTATACACAGATACGCAGTATTTT
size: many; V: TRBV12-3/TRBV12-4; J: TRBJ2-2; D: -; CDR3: CASSFSHRVGELFF; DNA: TGTGCCAGCAGTTTTTCCCACAGGGTCGGGGAGCTGTTTTTT
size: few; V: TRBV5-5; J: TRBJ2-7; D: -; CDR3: CASSFPRVYEQYF; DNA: TGTGCCAGCAGCTTTCCCAGGGTCTACGAGCAGTACTTC
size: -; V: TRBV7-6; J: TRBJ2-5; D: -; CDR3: CASSLSGALAQYF; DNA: TGTGCCAGCAGCTTGTCGGGGGCCCTGGCCCAGTACTTC
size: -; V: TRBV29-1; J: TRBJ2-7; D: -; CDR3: CSVGGSSPYEQYF; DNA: TGCAGCGTTGGTGGTAGCTCGCCCTACGAGCAGTACTTC
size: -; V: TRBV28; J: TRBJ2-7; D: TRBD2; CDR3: CASRRGGYEQYF; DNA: TGTGCCAGCAGGCGGGGGGGCTACGAGCAGTACTTC
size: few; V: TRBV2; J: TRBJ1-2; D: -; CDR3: CASSETVSYGYTF; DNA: TGTGCCAGCAGTGAAACGGTCAGCTATGGCTACACCTTC
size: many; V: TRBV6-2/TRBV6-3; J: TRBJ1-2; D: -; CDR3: CASSSPPPIKAYGYTF; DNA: TGTGCCAGCAGTTCACCTCCACCGATTAAGGCCTATGGCTACACCTTC
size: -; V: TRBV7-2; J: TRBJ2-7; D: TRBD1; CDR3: CASSLAHRTGQGLGEQYF; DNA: TGTGCCAGCAGCTTAGCGCACCGCACGGGACAGGGGTTAGGCGAGCAGTACTTC
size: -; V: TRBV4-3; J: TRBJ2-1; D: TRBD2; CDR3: CASSHRRTSGNEQFF; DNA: TGCGCCAGCAGCCACCGAAGGACTAGCGGAAATGAGCAGTTCTTC
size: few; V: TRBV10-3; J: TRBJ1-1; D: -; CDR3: CAISERGGTEAFF; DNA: TGTGCCATCAGTGAGCGGGGAGGAACTGAAGCTTTCTTT
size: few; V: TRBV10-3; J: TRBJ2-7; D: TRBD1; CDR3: CATRGDRDSYEQYF; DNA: TGTGCCACCCGGGGGGACAGGGACTCCTACGAGCAGTACTTC
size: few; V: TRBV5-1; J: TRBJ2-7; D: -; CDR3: CASSSTGFEQYF; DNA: TGCGCCAGCAGCTCTACAGGGTTCGAGCAGTACTTC
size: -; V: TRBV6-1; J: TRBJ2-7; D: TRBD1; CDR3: CASSEDRFPGEQYF; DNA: TGTGCCAGCAGTGAGGACAGGTTCCCGGGAGAGCAGTACTTC
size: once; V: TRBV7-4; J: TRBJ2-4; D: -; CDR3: CASSLKFQGLGNIQYF; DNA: TGTGCCAGCAGCTTAAAATTTCAGGGTTTGGGAAACATTCAGTACTTC
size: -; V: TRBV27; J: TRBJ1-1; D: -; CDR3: CASSFKAGIPMNTEAFF; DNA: TGTGCCAGCAGTTTTAAGGCGGGAATTCCAATGAACACTGAAGCTTTCTTT
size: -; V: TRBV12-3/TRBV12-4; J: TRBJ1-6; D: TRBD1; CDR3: CASSFRPGTGRPLHF; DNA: TGTGCCAGCAGTTTTCGTCCCGGGACAGGGCGTCCCCTCCACTTT
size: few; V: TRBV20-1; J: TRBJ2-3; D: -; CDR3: CSVLQFTDTQYF; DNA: TGCAGTGTCCTACAATTCACAGATACGCAGTATTTT
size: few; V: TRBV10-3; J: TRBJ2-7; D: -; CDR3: CALGYNNEQYF; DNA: TGTGCCCTCGGTTATAACAACGAGCAGTACTTC
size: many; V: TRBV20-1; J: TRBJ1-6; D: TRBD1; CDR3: CSARGTGGRFLLHF; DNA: TGCAGTGCTAGAGGGACAGGGGGCCGATTCCTACTCCACTTT
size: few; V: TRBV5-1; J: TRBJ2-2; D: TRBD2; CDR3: CASSLAGEFAGELFF; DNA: TGCGCCAGCAGCTTAGCGGGAGAGTTCGCCGGGGAGCTGTTTTTT